The clone carrying this T cell receptor beta chain was recorded at least ten times. No antigen is known for it. The CDR3 is 13 residues long. V lost 7 bases and J 8 bases, leaving 17 bases between the germline ends. CDR1 and CDR2 (germline): SGHTA, FQGNSA. MiXCR, applied by TCRdb to the reads, yields one record per CDR3 protein. The table shows a few hundred thousand distinct CDR3 sequences, with 20% to 30% occurring only once. This entry belongs to a study of T cell repertoires in cytomegalovirus infection. Study-level background: Recently identified HLA-C-restricted CMV epitopes were among the peptides used. From public TCR beta signatures came an indication of both CMV infection and matching HLA type.

Whole-study findings and limits: Accumulated public TCR beta family frequency recognized individuals carrying CMV together with the relevant HLA. HLA-C-restricted CMV clonotypes gave the most frequent clonotype in two of eight donors.

Specimen: cultured PBMCs, collected from culture after CMV antigen stimulation. This chain links TRBV7-2 with TRBJ1-2, with D tentatively TRBD1 (6 bases). This TCR was sampled from a human donor in good health (CMV status not recorded). Some clones in this sample may be carry-over from other donors' samples. CDR3 nucleotide sequence: TGTGCCAGCACCATACAGGGATTGGGAGGCTACACCTTC. This translates into CASTIQGLGGYTF.